The 19 T cell receptor beta chains below were found in one sample sequenced in a study of blood T cell repertoires in COVID-19. The method was immunoSEQ multiplex PCR; TCRdb's version includes in-frame clones alone and lacks a portion of them. The data show 42,000 or so clones, roughly nine tenths seen once. Specimen: peripheral blood. Receptor source: a man aged 45-65 years with active COVID-19.

This sequence joins TRBV7-8 and TRBJ1-5; possible D gene TRBD1, 5 bases. CDR1 is SGHVS and CDR2 is FQNEAQ in the germline V gene. The germline V and J ends were trimmed by 2 bases and 4 bases, with 12 bases remaining between them. CDR3 length equals 15 residues. The CDR3 is CASSLLGGMNQPQHF. CDR3 DNA sequence: TGTGCCAGCAGCTTACTTGGGGGGATGAATCAGCCCCAGCATTTT.

The count of this clone is one. The genes are TRBV19 and TRBJ2-7; D not resolved. The V end lost 6 bases, the J end lost 0 bases, and 9 bases lay between the germline ends. Germline lookup yields CDR1 LNHDA and CDR2 SQIVND (reference sequence). The CDR3 totals 13 residues. CDR3 loop: CASSVQYSYEQYF. CDR3 DNA: TGTGCCAGTAGCGTACAGTACTCCTACGAGCAGTACTTC. Drawing the rest from reference TRBV19 and TRBJ2-7, the complete variable domain is DGGITQSPKYLFRKEGQNVTLSCEQNLNHDAMYWYRQDPGQGLRLIYYSQIVNDFQKGDIAEGYSVSREKKESFPLTVTSAQKNPTAFYLCASSVQYSYEQYFGPGTRLTVT.

The chain has TRBV30 and TRBJ1-3; D is unclear. This CDR3 is built from 13 residues. Between the trimmed V and J ends, which lost 6 bases and 0 bases, there was a span of 9 bases. In germline, CDR1 is GTSNPN, CDR2 SVGIG (reference sequence). The CDR3 nucleotides are TGTGCCTGCTACCCGAGCTCTGGAAACACCATATATTTT. It specifies CACYPSSGNTIYF.

The V and J genes are TRBV12-3 or TRBV12-4 and TRBJ2-5; TRBD2 is a possible D gene (6 bases). There are 13 residues in the CDR3. V lost 8 bases to trimming and J lost 5 bases, with 15 bases between them. This CDR3 reads CASLGGSYETQYF. CDR3 in DNA: TGTGCCAGCCTCGGGGGATCTTACGAGACCCAGTACTTC.

The chain couples TRBV5-6 to TRBJ1-1; D is perhaps TRBD1 (5 bases). The CDR3 sequence is 14 residues long. CDR1 is SGHDT, CDR2 YYEEEE, per germline. Trimming removed 1 base from V and 3 bases from J, with 10 bases in between. The CDR3 DNA follows: TGTGCCAGCAGCTTGCGGCAGGGCCACACTGAAGCTTTCTTT. Its protein product is CASSLRQGHTEAFF.

This sequence joins TRBV6-4 and TRBJ1-1; no definite D call. The CDR3 is made up of 11 amino acids. V gave up 4 bases and J gave up 8 bases, with 8 bases separating them. The germline V gene encodes CDR1 MRHNA and CDR2 SNTAGT. CDR3 loop: CASSAKREAFF. The CDR3 nucleotides are TGTGCCAGCAGTGCCAAGAGAGAAGCTTTCTTT.

The chain recombines TRBV27 with TRBJ1-2; D perhaps matches TRBD1 (5 bases). Trimming stripped 2 bases from V and 3 bases from J, with 7 bases between. CDR3 length equals 13 residues. Germline V gene sequence: CDR1 MNHEY, CDR2 SMNVEV (reference sequence). The CDR3 loop reads CASSLDSHYGYTF. The CDR3 region has the DNA TGTGCCAGCAGTTTAGACAGCCACTATGGCTACACCTTC.

The V and J genes are TRBV10-3 and TRBJ2-1; 9 nucleotides agree with TRBD2. The CDR3 has 16 amino acids. In germline, CDR1 is ENHRY, CDR2 SYGVKD. J lost 5 bases, V lost 5 bases, and 10 bases had no gene match. The CDR3 coding sequence is TGTGCCATCAGTCAGGGAGGGCTAGCGGGGAACAATGAGCAGTTCTTC. It codes for CAISQGGLAGNNEQFF.

This chain joins TRBV7-2 and TRBJ2-1; D uncertain. Between the trimmed V and J ends, which lost 4 bases and 2 bases, there was a span of 3 bases. Germline loops: CDR1 SGHTA, CDR2 FQGNSA. CDR3 length: 12 residues. CDR3 DNA: TGTGCCAGCAGCTGGCCCTACAATGAGCAGTTCTTC. Protein product: CASSWPYNEQFF. The entire variable domain, with the rest obtained from reference TRBV7-2 and TRBJ2-1, is as follows: GAGVSQSPSNKVTEKGKDVELRCDPISGHTALYWYRQSLGQGLEFLIYFQGNSAPDKSGLPSDRFSAERTGGSVSTLTIQRTQQEDSAVYLCASSWPYNEQFFGPGTRLTVL.

The chain links TRBV2 to TRBJ1-6; D ambiguous. V lost 5 bases and J lost 5, with 4 bases in between. The CDR3 has 12 residues. CDR1 SNHLY and CDR2 FYNNEI come from the germline V gene. The CDR3 sequence: CASSPDNSPLHF. CDR3 nucleotides: TGTGCCAGCAGTCCGGATAATTCACCCCTCCACTTT.

The J gene is TRBJ1-1, the V gene TRBV15; a possible D gene is TRBD1 (5 bases). The V and J ends lost 2 bases and 4 bases respectively, with 11 bases between them. This CDR3 is built from 14 residues. Germline values: CDR1 LNHNV, CDR2 YYDKDF (reference sequence). CDR3 loop: CATSRQGTRTEAFF. The CDR3 DNA reads as TGTGCCACCAGCAGACAGGGCACCCGCACTGAAGCTTTCTTT.

Turning to this clone: Different DNA sequences within this sample yield the same CDR3. The J gene is TRBJ1-6, the V gene TRBV7-9; TRBD1 matches 9 bases. V was clipped by 1 base and J by 10 bases; unmatched bases: 5. The CDR3 totals 15 residues. Germline V gene data show CDR1 as SEHNR and CDR2 as FQNEAQ (reference sequence). CDR3 loop: CASSLGGTGYSPLHF. The DNA for the CDR3 is TGTGCCAGCAGCTTAGGCGGGACAGGGTACTCACCCCTCCACTTT. Looking up the rest from reference TRBV7-9 and TRBJ1-6 gives the full variable domain: DTGVSQNPRHKITKRGQNVTFRCDPISEHNRLYWYRQTLGQGPEFLTYFQNEAQLEKSRLLSDRFSAERPKGSFSTLEIQRTEQGDSAMYLCASSLGGTGYSPLHFGNGTRLTVT.

V is TRBV10-1 and J is TRBJ2-3, with TRBD2 identical over 7 bases. The CDR3 contains 15 residues. CDR1 and CDR2 from the germline V gene are WNHNN and SYGVQD (reference sequence). J lost 4 bases, V lost 0 bases, and 4 bases had no gene match. DNA for the CDR3: TGCGCCAGCAGTGAGTCCTCGGGAGGCCCAGATACGCAGTATTTT. It yields the protein CASSESSGGPDTQYF.

The chain combines TRBV5-1 with TRBJ1-2, with D possibly TRBD1 on 6 matching bases. The V gene lost 0 bases and the J gene lost 8 bases, with 8 bases spanning the gap. CDR3 size: 12 residues. The germline V gene encodes CDR1 SGHRS and CDR2 YFSETQ. CDR3 nucleotides: TGCGCCAGCAGCTTGGCAGGGGAAGGCTACACCTTC. It yields the protein CASSLAGEGYTF.

The rearrangement links TRBV30 to TRBJ1-3; D not certain. Germline V lookup: CDR1 GTSNPN, CDR2 SVGIG (reference sequence). V was shortened by 0 bases and J by 4 bases, with 7 bases between the two germline ends. This CDR3 region has 13 residues. The CDR3 nucleotides read TGTGCCTGGAGTGTCACCAGAGGAAACACCATATATTTT. Its protein product is CAWSVTRGNTIYF.

This clone was found a few times. The rearrangement uses TRBV2 and TRBJ2-2; 9 bases are shared with TRBD1. Germline CDR1 and CDR2: SNHLY and FYNNEI. CDR3 length: 14 amino acids. The V and J ends lost 5 bases and 7 bases, in that order; junction bases with no gene match: 5. The CDR3 bases are TGTGCCAGCAGTACCGGGACAGGGTACGGGGAGCTGTTTTTT. As protein: CASSTGTGYGELFF. The complete variable domain, with remaining parts taken from reference TRBV2 and TRBJ2-2, reads EPEVTQTPSHQVTQMGQEVILRCVPISNHLYFYWYRQILGQKVEFLVSFYNNEISEKSEIFDDQFSVERPDGSNFTLKIRSTKLEDSAMYFCASSTGTGYGELFFGEGSRLTVL.

This chain joins TRBV5-1 and TRBJ2-7, with TRBD1 matching over 9 bases. Germline CDR1 and CDR2: SGHRS and YFSETQ. The V and J ends lost 4 bases and 2 bases, in that order; junction bases with no gene match: 10. The CDR3 is made up of 16 amino acids. CDR3 DNA: TGCGCCAGCAGCAGAGGAGGGACAGGGAATCCCTACGAGCAGTACTTC. This encodes CASSRGGTGNPYEQYF.

V is TRBV7-5 and J is TRBJ2-1; the table assigns TRBD1, which was not confirmed against the DNA. TRBV7-5 represents a pseudogene. This CDR3 spans 14 amino acids. The CDR3 DNA sequence: TGTGCCAGAAGCCTACAGTCCGAAATTAATGAGCAGTTCTTC. This translates into CARSLQSEINEQFF.

This chain connects TRBV2 to TRBJ1-5, with D maybe TRBD1 (5 bases). The CDR3 runs 15 residues. Trimming cost V 1 base and J 1 base, with 8 bases left between them. Germline V gene sequence: CDR1 SNHLY, CDR2 FYNNEI. The CDR3 here is CASSEGRASNQPQHF. The CDR3 region has the DNA TGTGCCAGCAGTGAAGGCAGGGCGAGCAATCAGCCCCAGCATTTT.